These 7 T cell receptor beta chains originate from one sample sequenced in a study of technical replicates of blood from four donors. Clones were read by immunoSEQ multiplex PCR, and TCRdb kept only the in-frame ones, dropping some. The data contain 51,000 or so clones, roughly 92% of them singletons. Sequencing used PBMCs. Receptors were obtained from a human donor in good health. Some clones in this sample may be carry-over from other donors' samples.

V and J are TRBV6-1 and TRBJ2-1, with 10 bases fitting TRBD2. The germline CDR1 and CDR2 sequences are MNHNS and SASEGT. The V segment lost 6 bases and the J segment 7 bases; nucleotides outside the gene matches: 6. This CDR3 is 14 amino acids long. This CDR3 reads CASSQREGQNEQFF. The CDR3 DNA is TGTGCCAGCAGCCAGCGGGAGGGGCAGAATGAGCAGTTCTTC.

For the CDR3, the DNA is TGTGCCACCTCCGATGGGGCGGGATCATCCTACGAGCAGTACTTC. Translating gives CATSDGAGSSYEQYF. This chain links TRBV27 with TRBJ2-7; possibly TRBD2 for D (6 bases). This CDR3 comprises 15 residues. V was clipped by 10 bases and J by 1 base, with 20 bases between them. Germline-derived CDR1 and CDR2 are MNHEY and SMNVEV (reference sequence).

The chain employs TRBV10-1 and TRBJ2-7; 10 bases are shared with TRBD2. Germline CDR1 WNHNN, CDR2 SYGVQD (reference sequence). Trimming at V came to 2 bases and at J to 6 bases, leaving 13 bases not matched to a gene. This CDR3 comprises 17 residues. CDR3 sequence (DNA): TGCGCCAGCAGTGAGCACGGGTGTCTAGCGGGAGCTATCGAGCAGTACTTC. Its protein is CASSEHGCLAGAIEQYF.

The chain combines TRBV7-9 with TRBJ1-2, with TRBD1 as a possible D gene (5 bases). The length of the CDR3 is 13 residues. Trimming pared 4 bases from V and 7 bases from J, leaving 13 bases between. From germline, CDR1 is SEHNR and CDR2 FQNEAQ (reference sequence). CDR3 nucleotides: TGTGCCAGCAGCTCGCAAGGGGTTACTGGCTACACCTTC. It codes for CASSSQGVTGYTF. Full variable domain (missing parts from reference TRBV7-9 and TRBJ1-2): DTGVSQNPRHKITKRGQNVTFRCDPISEHNRLYWYRQTLGQGPEFLTYFQNEAQLEKSRLLSDRFSAERPKGSFSTLEIQRTEQGDSAMYLCASSSQGVTGYTFGSGTRLTVV.

The rearrangement links TRBV7-3 to TRBJ2-3, with TRBD2 matching 7 bases. The V segment lost 5 bases and the J segment 7 bases; nucleotides outside the gene matches: 9. The CDR3 has 14 residues. From germline, CDR1 is SGHTA and CDR2 FQGTGA. CDR3 coding DNA: TGTGCCAGCAGCGTCGGAGGGACTATCAATACGCAGTATTTT. This sequence encodes CASSVGGTINTQYF.

By share of the sample, this clone is medium-sized (0.01 to 0.1%). J is TRBJ1-5 and V is TRBV4-2; D may be TRBD1 (6 bases). The CDR3 has 15 residues. The V gene's germline CDR1 is LGHNA and CDR2 YNFKEQ. Deletions cut 2 bases from V and 6 bases from J, with 14 bases between. CDR3 sequence (DNA): TGTGCCAGCAGCCAAAATTTGGGGGCGAGTCAGCCCCAGCATTTT. Translation: CASSQNLGASQPQHF.

The chain employs TRBV27 and TRBJ1-1, with D unresolved. Germline V lookup: CDR1 MNHEY, CDR2 SMNVEV (reference sequence). V lost 3 bases, J lost 3 bases, and 8 bases lay in between. CDR3 size: 13 residues. The CDR3: CASSFNSYTEAFF. Written as DNA, the CDR3 is TGTGCCAGCAGTTTCAACAGCTACACTGAAGCTTTCTTT.